The TCR beta chain under discussion was sequenced for a study of T cell repertoires in cytomegalovirus infection. On the study more broadly: TCR beta signatures that were public indicated CMV infection and matching HLA type. General study findings and limits: Across the ex vivo response, the dominant clonotypes were HLA-C-restricted CMV-specific TCR beta clonotypes. Totalled public TCR beta family frequency picked out people who carried CMV plus the relevant HLA.

MiXCR, applied by TCRdb to the reads, yields one record per CDR3 protein. The sample has about 60,000 distinct CDR3 sequences; around 34% are singletons. There are 17 residues in the CDR3. Germline loops: CDR1 SGHVS, CDR2 FQNEAQ. V trimming: 0 bases; J trimming: 2 bases; junction bases outside the gene matches: 7. A few counts support this clonotype. Its antigen remains unidentified. The clonotype originates from a human donor in good health (CMV status not recorded). Some clones in this sample may be carry-over from other donors' samples. The chain links TRBV7-8 to TRBJ2-7; 10 bases map to TRBD2. Sequencing was done on a sample of PBMCs, sequenced either directly or after in vitro stimulation (not recorded which). In DNA, the CDR3 is TGTGCCAGCAGCTTAGCTGCAGCGGGGGGGATAGCCTACGAGCAGTACTTC. Its protein product is CASSLAAAGGIAYEQYF.